This T cell receptor (beta chain) was sequenced for a study of regulatory T cells in long-lasting Graves disease. The time point here: newly diagnosed GD, antithyroid drugs for less than 3 months. The authors made the TCR library using RNA they extracted from PBMCs. In this cohort, patients came from an endocrinology department located in Xi'an, China. Sequencing libraries for TCR beta were prepared with iRepertoire HTBI primers and Arm-PCR of CDR3 regions. Original processing notes: Detected in the samples were 62 TRBV and 14 TRBJ segments. Each CDR3 protein is one row after TCRdb ran MiXCR on the multiplex PCR reads. The V and J calls were not made by the authors but by TCRdb's processing. This table holds roughly 420,000 distinct CDR3 sequences, 12% to 15% found once. Germline V gene data show CDR1 as KGHSH and CDR2 as LQKENI. V shed 3 bases and J 5 bases; nucleotides not matched to a gene: 2. The CDR3 sequence is 15 residues long.

These data were likewise used in another study, on T cells in Graves' hyperthyroidism and ophthalmopathy.

The clonotype comes from a woman in her fifties or sixties with Graves disease. The gene calls are TRBV18 and TRBJ1-4; 11 positions match TRBD1. The source material was peripheral blood mononuclear cells (PBMCs), sampled at new diagnosis, from a patient treated with antithyroid drugs. CDR3 loop: CASSPDRGRNEKLFF. The CDR3 DNA reads as TGTGCCAGCTCACCGGACAGGGGGCGAAATGAAAAACTGTTTTTT.